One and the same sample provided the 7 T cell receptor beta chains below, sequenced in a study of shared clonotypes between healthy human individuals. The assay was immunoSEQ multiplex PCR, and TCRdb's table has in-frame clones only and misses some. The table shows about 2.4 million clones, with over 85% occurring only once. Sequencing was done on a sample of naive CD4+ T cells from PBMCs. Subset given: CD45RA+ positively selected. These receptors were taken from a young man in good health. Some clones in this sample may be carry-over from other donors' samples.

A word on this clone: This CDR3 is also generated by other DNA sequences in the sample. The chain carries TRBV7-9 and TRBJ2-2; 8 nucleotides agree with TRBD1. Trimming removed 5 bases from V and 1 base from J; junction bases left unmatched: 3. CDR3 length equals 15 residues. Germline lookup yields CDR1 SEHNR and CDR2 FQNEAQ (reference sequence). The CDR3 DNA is TGTGCCAGCAGCCTGGGGACAGGGAACACCGGGGAGCTGTTTTTT. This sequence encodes CASSLGTGNTGELFF.

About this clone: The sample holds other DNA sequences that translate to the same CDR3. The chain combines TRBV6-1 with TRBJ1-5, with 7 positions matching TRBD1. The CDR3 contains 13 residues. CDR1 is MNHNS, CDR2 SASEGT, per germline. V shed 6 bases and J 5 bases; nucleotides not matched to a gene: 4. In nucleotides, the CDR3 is TGTGCCAGCAGCGACAGGGTAGATCAGCCCCAGCATTTT. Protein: CASSDRVDQPQHF.

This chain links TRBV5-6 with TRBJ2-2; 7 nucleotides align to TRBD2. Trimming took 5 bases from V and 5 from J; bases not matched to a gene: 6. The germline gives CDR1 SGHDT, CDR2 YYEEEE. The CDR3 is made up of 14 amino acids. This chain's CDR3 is CASRMGRETGELFF. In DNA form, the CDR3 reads TGTGCCAGCAGGATGGGGCGGGAGACCGGGGAGCTGTTTTTT.

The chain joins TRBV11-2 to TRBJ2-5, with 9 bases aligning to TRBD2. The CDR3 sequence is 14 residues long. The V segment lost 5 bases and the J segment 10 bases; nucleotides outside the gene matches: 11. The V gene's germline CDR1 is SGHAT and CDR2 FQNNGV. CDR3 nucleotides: TGTGCCAGCAGCCTCATAGCGGGAGTAGATCTCCAGTACTTC. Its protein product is CASSLIAGVDLQYF.

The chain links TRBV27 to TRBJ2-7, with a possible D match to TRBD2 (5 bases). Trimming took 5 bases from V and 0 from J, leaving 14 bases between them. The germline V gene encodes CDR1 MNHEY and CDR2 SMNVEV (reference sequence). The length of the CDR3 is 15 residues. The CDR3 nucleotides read TGTGCCAGCAGTCCACTCGCTGGGAGCTCCTACGAGCAGTACTTC. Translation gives CASSPLAGSSYEQYF.

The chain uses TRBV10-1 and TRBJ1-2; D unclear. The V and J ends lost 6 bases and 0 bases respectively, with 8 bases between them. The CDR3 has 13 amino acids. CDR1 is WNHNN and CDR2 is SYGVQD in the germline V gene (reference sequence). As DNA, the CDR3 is TGCGCCAGCAGAAAGAGAGCTAACTATGGCTACACCTTC. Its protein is CASRKRANYGYTF.

The CDR3 loop reads CASTEGQPNEKLFF. In nucleotides, the CDR3 is TGTGCCAGCACGGAGGGACAGCCTAATGAAAAACTGTTTTTT. V and J are TRBV21-1 and TRBJ1-4; TRBD1 is the table's D call, not checked against the DNA. TRBV21-1 is a listed pseudogene. The CDR3 spans 14 residues.